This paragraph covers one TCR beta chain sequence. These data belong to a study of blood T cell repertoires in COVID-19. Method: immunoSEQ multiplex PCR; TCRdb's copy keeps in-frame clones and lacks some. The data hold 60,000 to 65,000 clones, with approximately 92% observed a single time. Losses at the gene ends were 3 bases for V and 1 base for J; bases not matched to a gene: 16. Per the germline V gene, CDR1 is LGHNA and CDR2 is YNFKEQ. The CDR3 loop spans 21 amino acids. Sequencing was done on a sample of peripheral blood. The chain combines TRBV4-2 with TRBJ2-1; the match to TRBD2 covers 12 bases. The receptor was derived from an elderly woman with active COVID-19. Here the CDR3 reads CASSHLTSGRPWSRSYNEQFF. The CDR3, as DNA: TGTGCCAGCAGCCATCTCACTAGCGGGAGGCCTTGGAGTCGGTCCTACAATGAGCAGTTCTTC.